Below, one T cell receptor beta chain is given with its context. Its antigen is still unknown. Per-base qualities were not stored, and no clone one base away is much larger. This specimen belongs to a study of CD8+CD57+ T cells in acquired aplastic anemia (dated by TCRdb to the late 2010s). Concerning the study at large: Extracted DNA from sorted CD4+ and CD8+ cells averaged about 3 ug, ranging from about 0.19 to 30 ug. Healthy donor samples averaged roughly 9.8 million reads for CD4+ and roughly 11 million for CD8+ cells.

CDR1 and CDR2 (SGHVS, FNYEAQ) derive from the germline V gene. Including cysteine and phenylalanine, the CDR3 has 14 amino acids. Only the CDR3 part of the read is kept: 42 bases, read in frame from the first base. V and J lose 3 bases and 8 bases, and a span of 13 bases separates them. Overall study results and their limits: Approximately 27 CD8+ CDR3 sequences were found in both patients and controls but appeared to be highly expressed in patients and within the immunodominant clones of the patients. No significant difference in CD8+ Simpson's diversity was found between patients and healthy controls (P=0.060).

The study deep-sequenced TCR repertoires of sorted CD4+ and CD8+ blood T cells from severe aplastic anemia patients and healthy subjects. Ficoll-Paque density gradient centrifugation was used to isolate peripheral blood mononuclear cells. Before DNA extraction, CD4+ and CD8+ T cells were sorted with FACS or magnetic beads. Genomic DNA served as template for TCR beta VDJ combination and CDR3 sequence profiling. An Illumina HiSeq 2000 was used for TCR repertoire sequencing. Turning to the authors' computational methods: TRBV/TRBJ rearrangement plots, CDR3 size and DJ length profiles, and Simpson's diversity index were used to evaluate the repertoires. The most abundant DNA sequence in the deep sequencing data was defined as the immunodominant clone. CDR3 amino acid sequences were screened for sharing across subjects and compared with published repertoires and the VDJdb database. Using fastp at Q25 and MiXCR, TCRdb reprocessed the public reads and kept productive beta chains. Each entry merges the rows of one CDR3 protein and shows their most common DNA and genes. None of the V and J calls come from the authors' own analysis; TCRdb made them. This sample is represented by about 210,000 distinct CDR3 sequences; under 65% of them were singletons. The top ten constitute 29% of the sample.

The sample taken for sequencing was sorted CD4+, CD8+, or CD8+CD57+ T cells (not recorded which) from PBMCs. The rearrangement combines TRBV7-6 with TRBJ2-2; matching of 6 bases hints at TRBD2 as the D gene. The receptor's source is a human donor in good health. The CDR3 is CASSFLTGSGELFF. The nucleotide sequence is TGTGCCAGCAGCTTCCTAACCGGGAGTGGGGAGCTGTTTTTT.